The present T cell receptor (beta chain) was sequenced within a study of T cells in Graves' hyperthyroidism and ophthalmopathy. Study context: Specimen type is peripheral blood, collected at initial diagnosis prior to any treatment. Points from the study as a whole: In validation, the model predicted ophthalmopathy. These predictions came a median approximately 6.5 months before onset.

TCR beta CDR3 region amplification was performed from RNA transcripts. Carried out on the TCR CDR3, a first-round RT-PCR used the HTBI primer set. TCRdb ran MiXCR on the multiplex PCR reads and lists one entry per CDR3 protein. Of nearly 600,000 distinct CDR3 sequences in the sample, around 13% are singletons; the top ten hold 5.5% to 7.5%. This clonotype was observed many times. The target antigen is unknown. The sample of blood was obtained at first hyperthyroidism diagnosis (before any ophthalmopathy symptoms). PBMCs were collected from an approximately 9.4 ml volume of fresh peripheral blood. The sequencing input was blood. The origin of this receptor is a woman in her twenties or thirties with Graves' hyperthyroidism that later progressed to Graves' ophthalmopathy.

This CDR3 is CASSTPGQGNTEAFF. The CDR3 DNA reads TGTGCCAGCAGTACCCCGGGACAGGGTAACACTGAAGCTTTCTTT. This chain uses TRBV28 with TRBJ1-1, with 9 bases aligning to TRBD1. The CDR3 contains 15 residues. Trimming cost V 5 bases and J 2 bases; bases outside gene matches: 6. The germline CDR1 and CDR2 sequences are MDHEN and SYDVKM. The variable domain in full, completed from reference TRBV28 and TRBJ1-1, reads DVKVTQSSRYLVKRTGEKVFLECVQDMDHENMFWYRQDPGLGLRLIYFSYDVKMKEKGDIPEGYSVSREKKERFSLILESASTNQTSMYLCASSTPGQGNTEAFFGQGTRLTVV.